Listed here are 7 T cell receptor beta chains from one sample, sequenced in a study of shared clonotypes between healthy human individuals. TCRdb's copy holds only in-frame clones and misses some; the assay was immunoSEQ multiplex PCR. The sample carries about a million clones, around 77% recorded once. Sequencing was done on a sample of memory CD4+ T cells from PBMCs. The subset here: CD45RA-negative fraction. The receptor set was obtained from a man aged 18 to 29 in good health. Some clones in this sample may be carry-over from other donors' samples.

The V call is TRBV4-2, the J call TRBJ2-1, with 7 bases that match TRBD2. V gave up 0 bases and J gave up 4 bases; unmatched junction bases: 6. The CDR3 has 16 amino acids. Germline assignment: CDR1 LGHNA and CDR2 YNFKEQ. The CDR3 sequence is CASSQDPSGAYNEQFF. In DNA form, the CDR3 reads TGTGCCAGCAGCCAAGATCCCAGCGGGGCTTACAATGAGCAGTTCTTC.

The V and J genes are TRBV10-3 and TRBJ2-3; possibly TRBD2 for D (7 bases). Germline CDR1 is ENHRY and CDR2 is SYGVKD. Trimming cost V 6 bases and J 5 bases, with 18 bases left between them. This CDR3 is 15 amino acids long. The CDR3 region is CAIRGGTEGGDTQYF. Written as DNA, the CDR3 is TGTGCCATCAGGGGAGGGACTGAGGGGGGAGATACGCAGTATTTT.

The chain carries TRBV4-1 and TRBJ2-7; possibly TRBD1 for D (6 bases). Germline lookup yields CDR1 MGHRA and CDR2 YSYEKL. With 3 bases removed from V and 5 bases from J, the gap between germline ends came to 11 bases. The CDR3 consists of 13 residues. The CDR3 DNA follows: TGCGCCAGCAGCCACCCAGACAGGCACGAGCAGTACTTC. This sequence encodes CASSHPDRHEQYF.

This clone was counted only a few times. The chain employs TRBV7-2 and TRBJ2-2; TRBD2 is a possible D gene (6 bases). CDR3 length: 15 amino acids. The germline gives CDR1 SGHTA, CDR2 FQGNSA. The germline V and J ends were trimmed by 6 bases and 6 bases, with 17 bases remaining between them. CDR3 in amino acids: CASRQGLRLAGELFF. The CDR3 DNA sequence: TGTGCCAGCAGGCAAGGCCTCAGACTAGCCGGGGAGCTGTTTTTT.

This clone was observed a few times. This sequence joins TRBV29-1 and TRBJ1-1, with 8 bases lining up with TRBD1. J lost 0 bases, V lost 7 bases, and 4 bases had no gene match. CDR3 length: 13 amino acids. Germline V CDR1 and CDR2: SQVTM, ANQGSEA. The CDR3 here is CSGGQGLNTEAFF. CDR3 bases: TGCAGCGGCGGACAGGGATTGAACACTGAAGCTTTCTTT.

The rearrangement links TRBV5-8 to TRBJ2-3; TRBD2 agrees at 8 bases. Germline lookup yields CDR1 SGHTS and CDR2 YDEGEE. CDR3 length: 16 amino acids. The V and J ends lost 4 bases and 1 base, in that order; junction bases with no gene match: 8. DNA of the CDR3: TGTGCCAGCAGCCCTGACGGGGGGGCGCGCACAGATACGCAGTATTTT. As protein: CASSPDGGARTDTQYF.

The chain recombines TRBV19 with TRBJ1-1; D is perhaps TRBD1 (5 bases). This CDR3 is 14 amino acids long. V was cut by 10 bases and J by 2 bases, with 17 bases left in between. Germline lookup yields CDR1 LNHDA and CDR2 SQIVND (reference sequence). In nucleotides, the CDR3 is TGTGCCACTGCCCGGGGCAGGGAAAACACTGAAGCTTTCTTT. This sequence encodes CATARGRENTEAFF.